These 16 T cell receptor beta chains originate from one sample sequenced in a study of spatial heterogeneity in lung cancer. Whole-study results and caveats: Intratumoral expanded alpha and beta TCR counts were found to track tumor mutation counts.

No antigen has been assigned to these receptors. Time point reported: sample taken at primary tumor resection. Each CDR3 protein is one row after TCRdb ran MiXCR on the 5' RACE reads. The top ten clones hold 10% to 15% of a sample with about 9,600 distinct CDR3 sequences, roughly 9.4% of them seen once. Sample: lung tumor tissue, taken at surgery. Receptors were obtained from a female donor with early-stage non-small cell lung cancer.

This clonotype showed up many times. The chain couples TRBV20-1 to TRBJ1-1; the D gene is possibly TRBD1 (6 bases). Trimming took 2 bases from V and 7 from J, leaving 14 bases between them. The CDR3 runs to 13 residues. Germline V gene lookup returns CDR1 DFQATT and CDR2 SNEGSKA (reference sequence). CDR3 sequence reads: CSARLGGLDEAFF. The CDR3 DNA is TGCAGTGCTAGACTTGGGGGGCTGGATGAAGCTTTCTTT.

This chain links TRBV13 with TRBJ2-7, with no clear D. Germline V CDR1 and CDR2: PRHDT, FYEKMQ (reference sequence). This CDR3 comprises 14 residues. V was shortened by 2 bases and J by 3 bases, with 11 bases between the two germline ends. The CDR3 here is CASSLPRPHYEQYF. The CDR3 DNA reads TGTGCCAGCAGCTTACCACGGCCGCACTACGAGCAGTACTTC.

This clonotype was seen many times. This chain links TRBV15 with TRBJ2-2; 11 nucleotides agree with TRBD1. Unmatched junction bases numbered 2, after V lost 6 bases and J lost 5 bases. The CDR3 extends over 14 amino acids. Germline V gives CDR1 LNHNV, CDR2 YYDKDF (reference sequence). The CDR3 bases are TGTGCCACCAGTAGGGACAGGGGGACCGGGGAGCTGTTTTTT. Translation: CATSRDRGTGELFF. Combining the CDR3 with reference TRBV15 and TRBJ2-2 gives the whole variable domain DAMVIQNPRYQVTQFGKPVTLSCSQTLNHNVMYWYQQKSSQAPKLLFHYYDKDFNNEADTPDNFQSRRPNTSFCFLDIRSPGLGDTAMYLCATSRDRGTGELFFGEGSRLTVL.

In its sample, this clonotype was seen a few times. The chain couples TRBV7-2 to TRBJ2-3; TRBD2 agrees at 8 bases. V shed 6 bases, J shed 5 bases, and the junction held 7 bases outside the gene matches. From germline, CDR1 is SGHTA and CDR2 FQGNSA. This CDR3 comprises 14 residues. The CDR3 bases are TGTGCCAGCAGGCCGGGACTAGATGGAGATACGCAGTATTTT. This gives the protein CASRPGLDGDTQYF.

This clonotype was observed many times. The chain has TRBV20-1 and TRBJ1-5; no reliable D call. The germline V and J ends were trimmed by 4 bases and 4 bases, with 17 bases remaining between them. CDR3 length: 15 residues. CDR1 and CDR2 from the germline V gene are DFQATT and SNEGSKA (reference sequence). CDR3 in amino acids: CSATTRPGPNQPQHF. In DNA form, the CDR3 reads TGCAGTGCTACTACTCGTCCAGGACCAAATCAGCCCCAGCATTTT.

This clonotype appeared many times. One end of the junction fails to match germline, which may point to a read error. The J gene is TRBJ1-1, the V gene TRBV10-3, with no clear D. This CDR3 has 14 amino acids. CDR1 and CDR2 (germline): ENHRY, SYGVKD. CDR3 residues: CAIRESGMNTEAFF. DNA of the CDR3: TGTGCCATCAGGGAGTCCGGTATGAACACTGAAGCTTTCTTT.

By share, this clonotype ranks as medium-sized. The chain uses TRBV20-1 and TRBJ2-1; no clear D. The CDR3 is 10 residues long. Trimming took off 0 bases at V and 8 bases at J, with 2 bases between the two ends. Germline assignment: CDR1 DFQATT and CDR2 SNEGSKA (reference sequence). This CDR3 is CSAREDEQFF. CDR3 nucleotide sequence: TGCAGTGCTAGAGAAGATGAGCAGTTCTTC.

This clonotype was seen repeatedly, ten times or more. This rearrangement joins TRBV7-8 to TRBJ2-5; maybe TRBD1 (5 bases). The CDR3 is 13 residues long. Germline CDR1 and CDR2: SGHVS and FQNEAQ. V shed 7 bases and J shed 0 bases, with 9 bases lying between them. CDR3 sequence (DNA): TGTGCCAGCACAAGACAGAACCAAGAGACCCAGTACTTC. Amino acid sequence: CASTRQNQETQYF.

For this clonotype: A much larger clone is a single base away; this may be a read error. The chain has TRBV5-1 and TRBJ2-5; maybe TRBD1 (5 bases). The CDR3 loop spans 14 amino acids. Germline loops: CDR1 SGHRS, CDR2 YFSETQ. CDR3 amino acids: CASSIQTGQESQYF. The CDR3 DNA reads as TGCGCCAGCAGCATACAAACAGGCCAAGAGAGCCAGTACTTC.

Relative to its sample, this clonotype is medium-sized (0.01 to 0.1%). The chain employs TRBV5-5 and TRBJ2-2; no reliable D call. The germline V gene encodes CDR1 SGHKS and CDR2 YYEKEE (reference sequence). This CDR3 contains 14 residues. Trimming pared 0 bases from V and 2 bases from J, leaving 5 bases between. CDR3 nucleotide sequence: TGTGCCAGCAGCTTGGGGGTAAACACCGGGGAGCTGTTTTTT. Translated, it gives CASSLGVNTGELFF.

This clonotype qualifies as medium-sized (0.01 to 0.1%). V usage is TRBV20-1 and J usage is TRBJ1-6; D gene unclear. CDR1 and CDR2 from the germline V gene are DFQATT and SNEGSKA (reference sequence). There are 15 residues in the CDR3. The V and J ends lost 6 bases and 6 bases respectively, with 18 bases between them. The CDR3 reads CSASEGMGFNSPLHF. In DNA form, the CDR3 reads TGCAGTGCCTCCGAGGGTATGGGCTTTAATTCACCCCTCCACTTT.

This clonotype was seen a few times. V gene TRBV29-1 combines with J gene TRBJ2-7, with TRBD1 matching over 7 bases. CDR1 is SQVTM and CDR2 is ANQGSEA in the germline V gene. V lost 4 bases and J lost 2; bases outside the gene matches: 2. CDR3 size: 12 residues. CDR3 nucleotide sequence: TGCAGCGTTGGGGACAGAGCCTACGAGCAGTACTTC. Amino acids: CSVGDRAYEQYF.

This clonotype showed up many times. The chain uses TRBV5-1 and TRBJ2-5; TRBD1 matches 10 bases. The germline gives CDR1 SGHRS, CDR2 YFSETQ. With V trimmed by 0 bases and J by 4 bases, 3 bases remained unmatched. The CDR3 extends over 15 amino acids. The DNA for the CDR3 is TGCGCCAGCAGCTTGGTCGGGACAGGGGTAGAGACCCAGTACTTC. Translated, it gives CASSLVGTGVETQYF.

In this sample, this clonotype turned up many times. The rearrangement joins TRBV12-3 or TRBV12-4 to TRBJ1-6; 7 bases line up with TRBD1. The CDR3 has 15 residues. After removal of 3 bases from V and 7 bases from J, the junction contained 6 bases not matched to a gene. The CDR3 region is CASSLLGQTNSPLHF. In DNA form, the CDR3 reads TGTGCCAGCAGTTTGCTGGGACAGACAAATTCACCCCTCCACTTT.

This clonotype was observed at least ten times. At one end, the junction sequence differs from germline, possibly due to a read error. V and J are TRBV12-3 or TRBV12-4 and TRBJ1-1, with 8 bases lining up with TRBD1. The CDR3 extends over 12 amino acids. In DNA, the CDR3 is TGTGCCAGCAGCCAAGGACAGGGTGAAGTTTTCTTT. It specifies CASSQGQGEVFF.

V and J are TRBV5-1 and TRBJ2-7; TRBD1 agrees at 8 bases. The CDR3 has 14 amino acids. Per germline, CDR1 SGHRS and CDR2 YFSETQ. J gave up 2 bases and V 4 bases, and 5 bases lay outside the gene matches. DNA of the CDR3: TGCGCCAGCAGCCGACAGGGGATGGCCTACGAGCAGTACTTC. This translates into CASSRQGMAYEQYF. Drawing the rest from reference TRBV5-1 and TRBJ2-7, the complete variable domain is KAGVTQTPRYLIKTRGQQVTLSCSPISGHRSVSWYQQTPGQGLQFLFEYFSETQRNKGNFPGRFSGRQFSNSRSEMNVSTLELGDSALYLCASSRQGMAYEQYFGPGTRLTVT.